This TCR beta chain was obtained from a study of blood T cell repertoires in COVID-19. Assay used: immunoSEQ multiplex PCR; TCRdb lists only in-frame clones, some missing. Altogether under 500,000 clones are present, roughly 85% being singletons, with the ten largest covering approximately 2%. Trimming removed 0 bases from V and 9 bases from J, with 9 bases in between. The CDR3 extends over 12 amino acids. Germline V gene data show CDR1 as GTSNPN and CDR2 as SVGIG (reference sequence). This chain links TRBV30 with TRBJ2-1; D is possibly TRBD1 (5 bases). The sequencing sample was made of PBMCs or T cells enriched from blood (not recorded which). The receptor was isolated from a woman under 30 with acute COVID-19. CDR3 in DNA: TGTGCCTGGAGTGTAAGGGGTATTGAGCAGTTCTTC. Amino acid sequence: CAWSVRGIEQFF.